This TCR beta chain was profiled in a study of T cell repertoires in cytomegalovirus infection. The overall study: A matching HLA type, together with CMV infection, was signaled by public TCR beta signatures. Study-wide results and caveats: The cumulative frequency of public TCR beta families identified carriers of CMV plus the relevant HLA.

Ten or more counts support this clonotype. Its antigen is unknown. TCRdb itself ran the reads through MiXCR, one entry per CDR3 protein. This sample carries roughly 250,000 distinct CDR3 sequences, 10% to 15% of them seen once, and the ten largest clones take 1.5% to 2%. The CDR3 is 14 residues long. Germline V gene data show CDR1 as SGHVS and CDR2 as FQNEAQ. V shed 5 bases, J shed 1 base, and the junction held 5 bases outside the gene matches. The rearrangement uses TRBV7-8 and TRBJ2-7; 7 nucleotides align to TRBD1. The sequence derives from a human donor in good health (CMV status not recorded). Some clones in this sample may be carry-over from other donors' samples. Specimen: PBMCs. In DNA, the CDR3 is TGTGCCAGCAGCCCAAGGGACAGTTCCTACGAGCAGTACTTC. Its protein is CASSPRDSSYEQYF.